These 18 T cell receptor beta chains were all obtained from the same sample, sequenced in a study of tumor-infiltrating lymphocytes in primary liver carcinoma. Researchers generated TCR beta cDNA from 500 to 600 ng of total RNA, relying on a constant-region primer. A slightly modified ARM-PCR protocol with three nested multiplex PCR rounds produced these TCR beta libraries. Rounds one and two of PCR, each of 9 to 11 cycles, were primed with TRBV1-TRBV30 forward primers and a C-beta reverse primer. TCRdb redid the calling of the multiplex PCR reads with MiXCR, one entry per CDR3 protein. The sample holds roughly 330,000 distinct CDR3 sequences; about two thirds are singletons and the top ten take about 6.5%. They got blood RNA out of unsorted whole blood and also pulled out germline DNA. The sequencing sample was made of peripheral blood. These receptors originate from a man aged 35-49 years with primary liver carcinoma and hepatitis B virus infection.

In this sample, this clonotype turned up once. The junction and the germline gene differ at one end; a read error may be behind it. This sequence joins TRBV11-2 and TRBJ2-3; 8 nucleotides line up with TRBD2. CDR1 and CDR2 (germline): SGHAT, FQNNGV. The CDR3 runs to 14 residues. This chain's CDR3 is CDSSSSGRSDTQYF. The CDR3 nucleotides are TGTGACAGCAGCTCAAGCGGGAGATCAGATACGCAGTATTTT.

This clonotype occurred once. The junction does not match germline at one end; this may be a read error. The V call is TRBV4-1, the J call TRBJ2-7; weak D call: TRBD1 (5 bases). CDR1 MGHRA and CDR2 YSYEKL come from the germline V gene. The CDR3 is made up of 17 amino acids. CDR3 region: CASSQNLRGHNSYQQYF. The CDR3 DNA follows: TGCGCCAGCAGCCAAAATCTCAGAGGACACAATTCCTACCAGCAGTACTTC.

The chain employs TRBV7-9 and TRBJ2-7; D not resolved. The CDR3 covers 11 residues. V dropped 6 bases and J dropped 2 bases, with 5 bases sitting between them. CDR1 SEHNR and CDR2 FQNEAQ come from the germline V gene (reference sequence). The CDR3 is CASRPPYEQYF. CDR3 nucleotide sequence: TGTGCCAGCAGGCCCCCCTACGAGCAGTACTTC.

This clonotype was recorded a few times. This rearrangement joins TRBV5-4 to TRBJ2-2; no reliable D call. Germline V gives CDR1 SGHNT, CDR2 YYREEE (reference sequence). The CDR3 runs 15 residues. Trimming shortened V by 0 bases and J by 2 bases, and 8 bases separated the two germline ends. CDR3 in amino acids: CASSLGLLNTGELFF. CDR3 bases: TGTGCCAGCAGCTTGGGGCTTCTAAACACCGGGGAGCTGTTTTTT.

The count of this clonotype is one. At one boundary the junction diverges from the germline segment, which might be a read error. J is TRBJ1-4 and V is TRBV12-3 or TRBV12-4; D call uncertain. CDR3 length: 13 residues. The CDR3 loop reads CASSFGLREELLF. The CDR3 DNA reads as TGTGCCAGCAGTTTCGGTCTGAGGGAAGAGCTGCTTTTT.

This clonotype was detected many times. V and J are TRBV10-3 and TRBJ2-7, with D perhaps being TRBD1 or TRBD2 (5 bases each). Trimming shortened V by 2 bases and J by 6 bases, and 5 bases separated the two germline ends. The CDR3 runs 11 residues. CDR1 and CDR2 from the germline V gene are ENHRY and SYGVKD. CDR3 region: CAISEGGEQYF. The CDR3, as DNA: TGTGCCATCAGTGAGGGGGGCGAGCAGTACTTC.

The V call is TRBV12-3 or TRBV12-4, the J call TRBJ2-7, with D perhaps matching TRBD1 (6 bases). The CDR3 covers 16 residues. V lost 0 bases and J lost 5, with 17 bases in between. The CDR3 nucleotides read TGTGCCAGCAGTTTAGCGCTTGGACAGAAGACCCACGAGCAGTACTTC. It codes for CASSLALGQKTHEQYF.

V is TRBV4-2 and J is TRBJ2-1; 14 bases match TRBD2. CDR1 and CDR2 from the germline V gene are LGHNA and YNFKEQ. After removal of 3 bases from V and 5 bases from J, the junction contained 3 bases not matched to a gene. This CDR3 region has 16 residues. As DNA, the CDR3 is TGTGCCAGCAGCCAGATGACTAGCGGGAGGGACAATGAGCAGTTCTTC. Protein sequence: CASSQMTSGRDNEQFF.

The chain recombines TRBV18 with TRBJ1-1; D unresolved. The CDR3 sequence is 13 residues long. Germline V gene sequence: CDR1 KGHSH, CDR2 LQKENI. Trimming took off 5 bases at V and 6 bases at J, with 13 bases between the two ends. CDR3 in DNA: TGTGCCAGCTCAGTTTCAACCACGTCTGAAGCTTTCTTT. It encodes CASSVSTTSEAFF.

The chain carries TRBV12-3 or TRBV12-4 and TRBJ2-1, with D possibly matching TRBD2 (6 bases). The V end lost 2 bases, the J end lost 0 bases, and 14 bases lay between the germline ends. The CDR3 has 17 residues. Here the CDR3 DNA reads TGTGCCAGCAGTTTATTGAGGTTCGGGGGCTCCTACAATGAGCAGTTCTTC. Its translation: CASSLLRFGGSYNEQFF.

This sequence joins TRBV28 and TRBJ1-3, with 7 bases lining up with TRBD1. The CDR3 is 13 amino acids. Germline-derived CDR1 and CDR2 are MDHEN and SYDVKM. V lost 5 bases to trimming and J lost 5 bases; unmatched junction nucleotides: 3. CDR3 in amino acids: CASSTGARNTIYF. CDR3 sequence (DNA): TGTGCCAGCAGTACAGGGGCAAGAAACACCATATATTTT.

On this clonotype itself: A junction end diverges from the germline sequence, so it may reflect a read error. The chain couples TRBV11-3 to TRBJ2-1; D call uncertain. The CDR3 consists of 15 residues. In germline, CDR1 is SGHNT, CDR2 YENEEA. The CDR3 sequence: CASNPLASSYNEQFF. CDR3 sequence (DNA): TGTGCCAGCAACCCCCTGGCAAGCTCCTACAATGAGCAGTTCTTT.

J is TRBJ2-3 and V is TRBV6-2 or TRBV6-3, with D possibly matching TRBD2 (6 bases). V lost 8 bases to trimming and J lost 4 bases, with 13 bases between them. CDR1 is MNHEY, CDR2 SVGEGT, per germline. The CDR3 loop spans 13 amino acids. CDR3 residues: CASGRSSADTQYF. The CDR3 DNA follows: TGTGCCAGCGGGCGATCTAGCGCAGATACGCAGTATTTT.

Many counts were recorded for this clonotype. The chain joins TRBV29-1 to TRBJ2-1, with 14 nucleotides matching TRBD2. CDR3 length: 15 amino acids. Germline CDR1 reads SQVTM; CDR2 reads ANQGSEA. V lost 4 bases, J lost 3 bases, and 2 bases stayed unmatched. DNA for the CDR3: TGCAGCGTTGGACTAGCGGGAGGGTTCTACAATGAGCAGTTCTTC. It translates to CSVGLAGGFYNEQFF.

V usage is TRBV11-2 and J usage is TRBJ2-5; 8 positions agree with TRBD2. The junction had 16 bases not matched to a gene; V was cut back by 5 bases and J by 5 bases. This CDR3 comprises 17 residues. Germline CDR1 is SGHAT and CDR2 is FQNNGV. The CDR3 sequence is CASSRWTSGRGGETQYF. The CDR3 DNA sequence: TGTGCCAGCAGCCGTTGGACCAGCGGGAGAGGCGGGGAGACCCAGTACTTC.

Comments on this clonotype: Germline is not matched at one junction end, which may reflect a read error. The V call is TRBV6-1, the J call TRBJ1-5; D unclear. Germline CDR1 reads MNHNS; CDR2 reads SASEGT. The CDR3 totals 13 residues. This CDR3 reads CVSSEISRQPQHF. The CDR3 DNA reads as TGTGTCAGCAGTGAAATTAGCCGCCAGCCCCAGCATTTT.

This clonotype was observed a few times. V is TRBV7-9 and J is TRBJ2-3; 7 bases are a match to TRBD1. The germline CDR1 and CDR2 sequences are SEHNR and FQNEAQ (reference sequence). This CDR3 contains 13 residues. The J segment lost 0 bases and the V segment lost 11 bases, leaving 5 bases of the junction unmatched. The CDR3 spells CAGTGASTDTQYF. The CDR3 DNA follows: TGTGCCGGTACAGGGGCGAGCACAGATACGCAGTATTTT.

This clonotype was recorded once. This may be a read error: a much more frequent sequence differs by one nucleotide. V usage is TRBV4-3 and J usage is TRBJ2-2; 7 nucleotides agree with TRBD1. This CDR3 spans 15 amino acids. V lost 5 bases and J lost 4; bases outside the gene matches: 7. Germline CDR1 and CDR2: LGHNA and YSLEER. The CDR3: CASSEGARPTGELFF. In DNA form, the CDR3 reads TGCGCCAGCAGCGAGGGGGCGCGGCCCACCGGGGAGCTGTTTTTT.